Listed below are T cell receptor beta chains from one sample, sequenced in a study of regulatory T cells in long-lasting Graves disease. One entry per CDR3 protein, called by TCRdb with MiXCR from the multiplex PCR reads. The sample has around 460,000 distinct CDR3 sequences, around a fifth seen once. This specimen consisted of peripheral blood mononuclear cells (PBMCs), obtained when the disease was refractory, from a patient treated with antithyroid drugs. Every receptor here comes from a female donor with Graves disease. CDR3s include the opening cysteine and the closing phenylalanine or tryptophan. Rows may omit the clone size; those that give it use once, few, many or a size class.

TRBV20-1	few	TRBJ2-6	CSATAGANVLTF
TRBV5-6	many	TRBJ2-5	CASSLVGAGGWGQETQYF
TRBV11-1	many	TRBJ2-2	CASSLFGGRGTGELFF
TRBV4-3	few	TRBJ1-2	CASSQNPQGSDGYTF
TRBV12-3/TRBV12-4	few	TRBJ2-3	CASSLGAGVDTQYF
TRBV6-2/TRBV6-3	.	TRBJ2-5	CASSLTQTILQETQYF
TRBV7-3	.	TRBJ1-2	CASSLVPSNYGYTF
TRBV30	.	TRBJ2-7	CAWSGVEGFYEQYF
TRBV19	many	TRBJ1-5	CASKGPSGQPQHF
TRBV24-1	many	TRBJ2-5	CATSDSGTGETQYF
TRBV19	.	TRBJ1-5	CASSIRVHQPQHF
TRBV3-1	.	TRBJ1-5	CASSQDLGRQPQHF
TRBV6-5	.	TRBJ1-2	CASSYAQLPGYGYTF
TRBV12-3/TRBV12-4	many	TRBJ2-5	CASSSPAGWQETQYF
TRBV7-9	.	TRBJ1-5	CASSSGTGLNQPQHF
TRBV11-2	many	TRBJ1-6	CASSRGTGPYNSPLHF
TRBV29-1	.	TRBJ2-7	CSVPGTGGEQYF
TRBV15	.	TRBJ2-7	CATSGVRGAGEQYF